The 8 T cell receptor beta chains below come from one sample, sequenced in a study of post-analysis software for immune sequencing data. Whole-study results and caveats: Roughly five TRBV segments were more frequent in patients than controls; TRBV5-6, TRBV5-1 and TRBV20-1 belonged to this group.

cDNA libraries for TCR beta contained unique molecular identifiers. TCRdb reprocessed the PCR reads via MiXCR and lists one record per CDR3 protein. The profile shows roughly 600,000 distinct CDR3 sequences, 40% to 50% of them singletons. These receptors have no identified antigens. The source material was blood. These receptors originate from a girl aged 5 to 17 with multiple sclerosis.

This clonotype was observed a single time. The chain couples TRBV29-1 to TRBJ2-5; D is undetermined. The germline CDR1 and CDR2 sequences are SQVTM and ANQGSEA. With 6 bases removed from V and 1 base from J, the gap between germline ends came to 6 bases. The CDR3 is 11 residues long. Here the CDR3 DNA reads TGCAGCGTCGGCCTCCAAGAGACCCAGTACTTC. Protein sequence: CSVGLQETQYF.

V and J are TRBV12-3 or TRBV12-4 and TRBJ2-7; 9 nucleotides line up with TRBD1. The CDR3 loop spans 15 amino acids. V lost 6 bases, J lost 4 bases, and 10 bases stayed unmatched. CDR3 sequence reads: CASSAGTGPIYEQYF. The CDR3 nucleotides are TGTGCCAGCAGCGCCGGGACAGGGCCGATTTACGAGCAGTACTTC.

The table lists this clonotype with a few counts. The chain uses TRBV29-1 and TRBJ1-2; tentative D call: TRBD1 (6 bases). In germline, CDR1 is SQVTM, CDR2 ANQGSEA. The CDR3 extends over 14 amino acids. V lost 2 bases, J lost 13 bases, and 23 bases lay in between. The CDR3 is CSVEPLPVGGLSTF. CDR3 bases: TGCAGCGTTGAACCACTCCCCGTGGGGGGGCTGTCCACCTTC.

A word on this clonotype: This sequence may be a read error, since a much larger clone differs from it by one base. V is TRBV3-1 and J is TRBJ2-1, with TRBD2 identical over 8 bases. This CDR3 is built from 14 residues. Germline V gives CDR1 LGHDT, CDR2 YNNKEL (reference sequence). Losses at the gene ends were 0 bases for V and 10 bases for J; bases not matched to a gene: 5. The CDR3 bases are TGTGCCAGCAGCCAAGAACGACAGCGGGGGGAGCAGTTCTTC. The encoded protein is CASSQERQRGEQFF.

The V and J genes are TRBV29-1 and TRBJ1-2; 10 positions match TRBD1. The CDR3 spans 13 residues. Germline V gives CDR1 SQVTM, CDR2 ANQGSEA. Losses at the gene ends were 0 bases for V and 9 bases for J; bases not matched to a gene: 4. The CDR3 sequence is CSVEETGGASYTF. Written as DNA, the CDR3 is TGCAGCGTTGAAGAGACAGGGGGCGCGAGCTACACCTTC.

The gene calls are TRBV10-2 and TRBJ2-3; the D gene is possibly TRBD1 (6 bases). Trimming removed 4 bases at V and 4 bases at J, with 15 bases between. Germline V gives CDR1 WSHSY, CDR2 SAAADI. CDR3 length equals 15 residues. The CDR3 DNA is TGCGCCAGCAGTGTCCAGGGGATGAGGGCAGATACGCAGTATTTT. Protein sequence: CASSVQGMRADTQYF.

This clonotype has more than one count but fewer than ten. The chain has TRBV4-1 and TRBJ2-4; D remains ambiguous. Germline V gene sequence: CDR1 MGHRA, CDR2 YSYEKL. V dropped 3 bases and J dropped 4 bases, with 13 bases sitting between them. The CDR3 consists of 15 residues. The CDR3 reads CASSQLGLQKNIQYF. In nucleotides, the CDR3 is TGCGCCAGCAGCCAGCTCGGGCTGCAAAAAAACATTCAGTACTTC.

The sample holds a few counts of this clonotype. The CDR3 sequence: CASSSSSQSPGPQHF. The CDR3 DNA reads TGTGCCAGCAGCTCCAGCTCCCAATCCCCGGGGCCCCAGCATTTT. The rearrangement links TRBV7-9 to TRBJ1-5, with D uncertain. The germline V gene has CDR1 SEHNR and CDR2 FQNEAQ (reference sequence). CDR3 length: 15 residues. Trimming took off 4 bases at V and 9 bases at J, with 19 bases between the two ends.